This T cell receptor (beta chain) was captured by sequencing in a study of shared clonotypes between healthy human individuals. There are 16 residues in the CDR3. Per the germline V gene, CDR1 is SGDLS and CDR2 is YYNGEE. V lost 4 bases and J lost 3, with 16 bases in between. Naive CD8 cells were CD45RO-negative, positively selected for CCR7, excluding terminally differentiated effector memory CD45RA+ cells. 200 to 250 ng DNA, tens of thousands of T cell genomes, went into each sorted-subset replicate PCR. Clones were sequenced by immunoSEQ multiplex PCR, and TCRdb holds only the in-frame ones, with some missing. The table lists roughly 2,000,000 clones, about 95% of them singletons.

The source is a man between 18 and 29 years old in good health. Sequenced input: naive CD8+ T cells sorted from blood. The V gene is TRBV9, the J gene TRBJ2-2; TRBD1 or TRBD2 may be the D gene (5 bases each). This chain's CDR3 is CASSPRWQGDTGELFF. DNA for the CDR3: TGTGCCAGCAGCCCCCGGTGGCAGGGAGACACCGGGGAGCTGTTTTTT.